This T cell receptor (beta chain) stems from a study of blood T cell repertoires in COVID-19. Background on the study: The study drew acute and convalescent COVID-19 samples from the United States, Italy and Spain. The cDNA or gDNA used as material had been derived from T cells, B-cell-depleted T cells, or PBMCs.

J gave up 4 bases and V 0 bases, and 9 bases lay outside the gene matches. The CDR3 sequence is 17 residues long. CDR1 is SGHRS, CDR2 YFSETQ, per germline. Profiling relied on immunoSEQ multiplex PCR, and the TCRdb table lists in-frame clones only, not all of them. The table includes 40,000 to 55,000 clones, 75% to 85% detected once. Specimen: peripheral blood. V and J are TRBV5-1 and TRBJ2-3; TRBD1 matches 9 bases. The source is a man aged 40-49 years with acute or convalescent COVID-19. The chain's CDR3 is CASSLASMGQGSDTQYF. The CDR3 DNA follows: TGCGCCAGCAGCTTGGCCTCTATGGGACAGGGTTCAGATACGCAGTATTTT.